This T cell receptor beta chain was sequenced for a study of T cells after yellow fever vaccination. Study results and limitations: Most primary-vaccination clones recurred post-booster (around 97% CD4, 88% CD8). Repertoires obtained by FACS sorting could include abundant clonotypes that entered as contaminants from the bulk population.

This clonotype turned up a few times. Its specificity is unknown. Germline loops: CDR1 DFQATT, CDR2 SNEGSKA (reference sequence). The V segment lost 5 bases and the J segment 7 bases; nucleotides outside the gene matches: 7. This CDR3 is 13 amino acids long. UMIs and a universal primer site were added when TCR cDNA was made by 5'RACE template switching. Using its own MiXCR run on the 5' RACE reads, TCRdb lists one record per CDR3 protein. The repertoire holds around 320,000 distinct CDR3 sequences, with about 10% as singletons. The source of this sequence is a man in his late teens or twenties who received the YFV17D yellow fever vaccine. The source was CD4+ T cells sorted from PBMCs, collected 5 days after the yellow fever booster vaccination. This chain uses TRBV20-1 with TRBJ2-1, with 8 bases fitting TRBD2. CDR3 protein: CSAGPGTRNEQFF. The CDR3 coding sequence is TGCAGTGCTGGGCCAGGGACTAGGAATGAGCAGTTCTTC.